This T cell receptor (beta chain) was retrieved from a study of T cell changes during pregnancy in multiple sclerosis. This CDR3 has 15 residues. V trimming: 6 bases; J trimming: 4 bases; junction bases outside the gene matches: 12. The V gene's germline CDR1 is MNHEY and CDR2 SVGAGI. Some clones are missing from TCRdb's copy, which holds only in-frame ones; the method was immunoSEQ multiplex PCR. Among 40,000 to 50,000 clones listed, about 88% were seen once. The sample was CD4+ T cells from peripheral blood mononuclear cells, taken in the first trimester of pregnancy. The chain is built from TRBV6-5 and TRBJ2-7, with 7 bases lining up with TRBD1. This receptor was taken from a female donor with multiple sclerosis, enrolled in a pregnancy study. The CDR3 here is CASSNDRVPLYEQYF. CDR3 DNA sequence: TGTGCCAGCAGCAACGACAGGGTCCCTCTATACGAGCAGTACTTC.